Presented here are 14 T cell receptor beta chains from one specimen sequenced in a study of post-analysis software for immune sequencing data. Study observations and caveats: Patients showed TRBV5-6, TRBV5-1 and TRBV20-1 among a handful of TRBV segments more frequent than in controls.

Libraries were made from TCR beta cDNA, and they carried unique molecular identifiers. From the PCR reads, TCRdb called clonotypes with MiXCR, one entry per CDR3 protein. This table holds 740,000 or so distinct CDR3 sequences, about 53% found once. No cognate antigen is known for these TCRs. Material: blood. These receptors were obtained from a girl aged 10 to 17 with multiple sclerosis.

Only a few counts were recorded for this clonotype. The V call is TRBV19, the J call TRBJ2-6, with 7 bases that match TRBD1. Germline assignment: CDR1 LNHDA and CDR2 SQIVND (reference sequence). The CDR3 totals 16 residues. Trimming removed 0 bases from V and 2 bases from J; junction bases left unmatched: 1. CDR3 sequence (DNA): TGTGCCAGTAGTATAGAGACAGGGACTGGGGCCAACGTCCTGACTTTC. This encodes CASSIETGTGANVLTF.

This clonotype was counted between two and nine times. The chain recombines TRBV7-3 with TRBJ2-5; 10 positions match TRBD2. CDR1 SGHTA and CDR2 FQGTGA come from the germline V gene. This CDR3 region has 15 residues. With 8 bases clipped from V and 4 bases from J, the junction kept 10 bases outside the gene matches. Here the CDR3 DNA reads TGTGCCAGCTCACCTTTAGCGGGGGGCCGAGAGACCCAGTACTTC. Protein product: CASSPLAGGRETQYF. Drawing the rest from reference TRBV7-3 and TRBJ2-5, the complete variable domain is GAGVSQTPSNKVTEKGKYVELRCDPISGHTALYWYRQSLGQGPEFLIYFQGTGAADDSGLPNDRFFAVRPEGSVSTLKIQRTERGDSAVYLCASSPLAGGRETQYFGPGTRLLVL.

The chain uses TRBV27 and TRBJ2-7; TRBD1 matches at 9 bases. J was trimmed by 5 bases and V by 0 bases; bases with no gene match: 2. The CDR3 is made up of 14 amino acids. Germline CDR1 and CDR2: MNHEY and SMNVEV (reference sequence). CDR3 sequence: CASSLSGTGHEQYF. In DNA form, the CDR3 reads TGTGCCAGCAGTTTATCGGGGACAGGGCACGAGCAGTACTTC.

The chain joins TRBV5-5 to TRBJ2-4, with 7 nucleotides matching TRBD1. Germline CDR1 is SGHKS and CDR2 is YYEKEE (reference sequence). The CDR3 runs 12 residues. With 4 bases clipped from V and 13 bases from J, the junction kept 8 bases outside the gene matches. This CDR3 is CASSVQGPGQYF. The CDR3 DNA reads TGTGCCAGCAGCGTACAGGGGCCGGGGCAGTACTTC. The full variable domain, its missing parts supplied by reference TRBV5-5 and TRBJ2-4, is DAGVTQSPTHLIKTRGQQVTLRCSPISGHKSVSWYQQVLGQGPQFIFQYYEKEERGRGNFPDRFSARQFPNYSSELNVNALLLGDSALYLCASSVQGPGQYFGAGTRLSVL.

The J gene is TRBJ2-7, the V gene TRBV6-6; 9 bases fit TRBD1. With 6 bases clipped from V and 1 base from J, the junction kept 4 bases outside the gene matches. The CDR3 contains 14 residues. CDR1 and CDR2 from the germline V gene are MNHNY and SVGAGI (reference sequence). The CDR3 region has the DNA TGTGCCAGCAGACCACAGGGGGCGTCCTACGAGCAGTACTTC. It translates to CASRPQGASYEQYF.

This chain joins TRBV29-1 and TRBJ1-6, with TRBD1 matching 7 bases. The germline CDR1 and CDR2 sequences are SQVTM and ANQGSEA. This CDR3 is built from 13 residues. V lost 6 bases and J lost 9; bases outside the gene matches: 8. CDR3 region: CSVAPGGSSPLHF. The CDR3 nucleotides read TGCAGCGTAGCGCCAGGGGGGAGTTCACCCCTCCACTTT.

This chain links TRBV19 with TRBJ2-5; a weak D match, TRBD2 (5 bases). Trimming shortened V by 3 bases and J by 0 bases, and 26 bases separated the two germline ends. The germline V gene encodes CDR1 LNHDA and CDR2 SQIVND (reference sequence). CDR3 length equals 20 residues. DNA for the CDR3: TGTGCCAGTAGTATCGGACGCGACGGAAGCGGCGACGATTACCAAGAGACCCAGTACTTC. Its protein is CASSIGRDGSGDDYQETQYF.

The chain joins TRBV2 to TRBJ1-2; D gene ambiguous. Trimming removed 2 bases at V and 8 bases at J, with 21 bases between. Germline-derived CDR1 and CDR2 are SNHLY and FYNNEI. CDR3 length equals 16 residues. Here the CDR3 reads CASSEPRGRDSGGYTF. Written as DNA, the CDR3 is TGTGCCAGCAGTGAACCCCGTGGGAGGGATTCGGGGGGCTACACCTTC.

The V gene is TRBV7-8, the J gene TRBJ2-3; 8 nucleotides match TRBD2. Per germline, CDR1 SGHVS and CDR2 FQNEAQ. Trimming cost V 7 bases and J 6 bases; bases outside gene matches: 15. This CDR3 is built from 16 residues. CDR3 DNA sequence: TGTGCCAGCAACAGCATCAGAGCGGGAGCGTCGGATACGCAGTATTTT. This translates into CASNSIRAGASDTQYF.

The chain joins TRBV6-2 or TRBV6-3 to TRBJ2-1, with 10 bases lining up with TRBD2. The J segment lost 2 bases and the V segment lost 3 bases, leaving 4 bases of the junction unmatched. The CDR3 sequence is 16 residues long. Germline CDR1 reads MNHEY; CDR2 reads SVGEGT. CDR3 residues: CASSYPSGRTYNEQFF. CDR3 in DNA: TGTGCCAGCAGTTATCCTAGCGGGAGAACCTACAATGAGCAGTTCTTC.

J is TRBJ2-1 and V is TRBV5-1; TRBD2 matches at 10 bases. Losses at the gene ends were 0 bases for V and 5 bases for J; bases not matched to a gene: 5. Germline CDR1 reads SGHRS; CDR2 reads YFSETQ. This CDR3 comprises 16 residues. The CDR3 nucleotides read TGCGCCAGCAGCTTGGCCCTAGCGGGAGCCAACAATGAGCAGTTCTTC. This translates into CASSLALAGANNEQFF.

The V gene is TRBV20-1, the J gene TRBJ2-7, with D maybe TRBD2 (6 bases). Germline V lookup: CDR1 DFQATT, CDR2 SNEGSKA (reference sequence). The CDR3 runs 15 residues. The V gene lost 6 bases and the J gene lost 2 bases, with 20 bases spanning the gap. The CDR3 protein is CSAGDRERGTYEQYF. The CDR3 DNA sequence: TGCAGTGCAGGGGATCGGGAGAGGGGAACCTACGAGCAGTACTTC.

Only one count was recorded for this clonotype. CDR3 coding DNA: TGTGCCAGCAGCTTGGGGTGGGGGGGAGGCCACAATGAGCAGTTCTTC. This encodes CASSLGWGGGHNEQFF. J is TRBJ2-1 and V is TRBV7-2; 7 nucleotides agree with TRBD2. V lost 3 bases to trimming and J lost 5 bases; unmatched junction nucleotides: 10. CDR1 and CDR2 from the germline V gene are SGHTA and FQGNSA. The CDR3 is made up of 16 amino acids.

Only one count was recorded for this clonotype. J is TRBJ2-7 and V is TRBV7-8; no definite D call. Trimming left V 5 bases short and J 10 bases short, with 15 bases between. This CDR3 spans 12 amino acids. The germline V gene encodes CDR1 SGHVS and CDR2 FQNEAQ. CDR3 sequence reads: CASSVTAPDQYF. The CDR3, as DNA: TGTGCCAGCAGCGTCACAGCCCCGGACCAGTACTTC.